This T cell receptor beta chain was recorded in a study of cytomegalovirus exposure and HLA in healthy donors. Across the study: Counted in an early data release were about 85 million unique TCRs from HLA-typed donors.

In the PCR, 60 Vbeta and 13 Jbeta primers were used. Per the authors' pipeline: In a later analysis, the count reached some 75 million unique TCR beta chains, with approximately 11 million shared. Assay used: immunoSEQ multiplex PCR; TCRdb lists only in-frame clones, some missing. V and J calls and clone size follow that table, whereas D and trimming were derived from the DNA. The table counts fewer than 150,000 clones; roughly 2% lies in the top ten. Germline V gene lookup returns CDR1 GTSNPN and CDR2 SVGIG (reference sequence). This CDR3 has 13 amino acids. Trimming left V 2 bases short and J 3 bases short, with 8 bases between.

Sequenced input: PBMCs. This chain joins TRBV30 and TRBJ1-5; no firm D call. The clonotype originates from a woman aged 60-75 years in good health and CMV-seronegative. CDR3 loop: CAWSMADNQPQHF. In nucleotides, the CDR3 is TGTGCCTGGAGTATGGCAGACAATCAGCCCCAGCATTTT.